What follows describes a single T cell receptor beta chain. Its antigen is currently unknown. The data were taken from a study of cytomegalovirus exposure and HLA in healthy donors. CDR3 length: 15 residues. J was trimmed by 2 bases and V by 2 bases; bases with no gene match: 6. Germline-derived CDR1 and CDR2 are SGHRS and YFSETQ. The PCR employed 60 Vbeta primers together with 13 Jbeta primers. The repertoire was sequenced with immunoSEQ multiplex PCR; TCRdb's copy has only in-frame clones and lacks some. The table shows 180,000 or so clones, with about 80% occurring only once. The study, taken as a whole, reports: Clonal expansion, a later analysis showed, was greater in HLA-associated TCR beta chains than in equally common others.

The specimen was PBMCs. The rearrangement links TRBV5-1 to TRBJ2-5; 7 positions agree with TRBD1. This sequence was found in a man aged 35-49 years in good health and CMV-seronegative. This CDR3 reads CASSFGRGFQETQYF. In DNA, the CDR3 is TGCGCCAGCAGCTTCGGCAGGGGGTTTCAAGAGACCCAGTACTTC.